These T cell receptor beta chains were read from a single sample in a study of cytomegalovirus exposure and HLA in healthy donors. Assay: immunoSEQ multiplex PCR; the TCRdb copy retains only in-frame clones and omits some. Among about 130,000 clones listed, roughly four fifths were seen once. The specimen was PBMCs. These receptors were taken from a man aged 25 to 40 in good health and CMV-seronegative. CDR3s include the opening cysteine and the closing phenylalanine or tryptophan. The D gene is left open where the match is weak. Size is omitted from some rows. Given values are once, few, many or a class for expanded clones.

v_call: TRBV5-1
j_call: TRBJ2-2
d_call: .
clone_size: few
cdr3_nt: TGCGCCAGCAGCCCCCGATGGCAGGGGAATACCGGGGAGCTGTTTTTT
cdr3_aa: CASSPRWQGNTGELFF

v_call: TRBV7-8
j_call: TRBJ2-2
d_call: TRBD1
clone_size: .
cdr3_nt: TGTGCCAGCAGCTTAGTCGTCGGACAGGGGGCATCCGGGGAGCTGTTTTTT
cdr3_aa: CASSLVVGQGASGELFF

v_call: TRBV6-5
j_call: TRBJ2-6
d_call: .
clone_size: few
cdr3_nt: TGTGCCAGCAGCGCCGACTCTGGGGCCAACGGCCTGACTTTC
cdr3_aa: CASSADSGANGLTF

v_call: TRBV7-7
j_call: TRBJ1-2
d_call: .
clone_size: once
cdr3_nt: TGTGCTAGCAGCTGCCCGTCAGGGGTGTCGGATGGCTACACCTTC
cdr3_aa: CASSCPSGVSDGYTF

v_call: TRBV18
j_call: TRBJ1-2
d_call: .
clone_size: .
cdr3_nt: TGTGCCAGCTCACCTGGGGAGAATGGCTACACCTTC
cdr3_aa: CASSPGENGYTF

v_call: TRBV6-9
j_call: TRBJ2-5
d_call: TRBD2
clone_size: .
cdr3_nt: TGTGCCAGCAGTTCTAAGCGGGGGGGTCAAGAGACCCAGTACTTC
cdr3_aa: CASSSKRGGQETQYF

v_call: TRBV5-1
j_call: TRBJ2-1
d_call: TRBD2
clone_size: .
cdr3_nt: TGCGCCAGCAGCCCGCACGGGACTAGCGGGGATGAGCAGTTCTTC
cdr3_aa: CASSPHGTSGDEQFF

v_call: TRBV18
j_call: TRBJ2-5
d_call: .
clone_size: .
cdr3_nt: TGTGCCAGCTCACCGGGAGCTCTTGGAGAGACCCAGTACTTC
cdr3_aa: CASSPGALGETQYF

v_call: TRBV7-2
j_call: TRBJ2-3
d_call: .
clone_size: .
cdr3_nt: TGTGCCAGCAGCTTAGCGAGATTACCAGATACGCAGTATTTT
cdr3_aa: CASSLARLPDTQYF

v_call: TRBV28
j_call: TRBJ1-2
d_call: TRBD1
clone_size: few
cdr3_nt: TGTGCCAGCAGTTTACGGCCCCTAGGGGACAGGGGGCATGTTGGCTATGGCTACACCTTC
cdr3_aa: CASSLRPLGDRGHVGYGYTF

v_call: TRBV5-6
j_call: TRBJ1-5
d_call: TRBD1
clone_size: .
cdr3_nt: TGTGCCAGCAGCTTAGGACAGGGAGTCAATCAGCCCCAGCATTTT
cdr3_aa: CASSLGQGVNQPQHF

v_call: TRBV28
j_call: TRBJ1-3
d_call: TRBD1
clone_size: few
cdr3_nt: TGTGCCTCCCGGGACAGAACTGGAAACACCATATATTTT
cdr3_aa: CASRDRTGNTIYF

v_call: TRBV5-6
j_call: TRBJ2-7
d_call: .
clone_size: few
cdr3_nt: TGTGCCAGCAGCTTCGTTGACAACTACGAGCAGTACTTC
cdr3_aa: CASSFVDNYEQYF

v_call: TRBV6-5
j_call: TRBJ1-2
d_call: TRBD1
clone_size: .
cdr3_nt: TGTGCCAGCAGGGGAGGACCGGGACAGGGGGCTGGGACCTTC
cdr3_aa: CASRGGPGQGAGTF

v_call: TRBV27
j_call: TRBJ2-7
d_call: .
clone_size: once
cdr3_nt: TGTGCCAGCAGTTTATCGATGAGCAACGAGCAGTACTTC
cdr3_aa: CASSLSMSNEQYF

v_call: TRBV6-6
j_call: TRBJ1-1
d_call: .
clone_size: .
cdr3_nt: TGTGCCAGCAGTTGGGAGGGTGGGTTCACTGAAGCTTTCTTT
cdr3_aa: CASSWEGGFTEAFF

v_call: TRBV6-5
j_call: TRBJ1-2
d_call: .
clone_size: .
cdr3_nt: TGTGCCAGCAGTTACGCGCCCCAGGGCTCCGATGGCTACACCTTC
cdr3_aa: CASSYAPQGSDGYTF

v_call: TRBV27
j_call: TRBJ2-4
d_call: TRBD1
clone_size: .
cdr3_nt: TGTGCCAGCAGCCGACAGGGTAAAAACATTCAGTACTTC
cdr3_aa: CASSRQGKNIQYF

v_call: TRBV19
j_call: TRBJ1-3
d_call: TRBD1
clone_size: .
cdr3_nt: TGTGCCAGTAGGGACAGGGGGCGCGGCTCTGGAAACACCATATATTTT
cdr3_aa: CASRDRGRGSGNTIYF

v_call: TRBV19
j_call: TRBJ1-2
d_call: .
clone_size: .
cdr3_nt: TGTGCCAGTAGCACAGGGTTAGCTAACTATGGCTACACCTTC
cdr3_aa: CASSTGLANYGYTF

v_call: TRBV5-1
j_call: TRBJ1-1
d_call: .
clone_size: .
cdr3_nt: TGCGCCAGCAGCTTGGGGCAGGCTGAAGCTTTCTTT
cdr3_aa: CASSLGQAEAFF

v_call: TRBV5-6
j_call: TRBJ1-1
d_call: .
clone_size: .
cdr3_nt: TGTGCCAGCAGCTTGGCAGTGAACACTGAAGCTTTCTTT
cdr3_aa: CASSLAVNTEAFF

v_call: TRBV25-1
j_call: TRBJ1-3
d_call: TRBD1
clone_size: .
cdr3_nt: TGTGCCAGCAGACAGGGACAGGGAGGAAACACCATATATTTT
cdr3_aa: CASRQGQGGNTIYF

v_call: TRBV30
j_call: TRBJ2-2
d_call: TRBD1
clone_size: few
cdr3_nt: TGTGCCTGGAGTCAAACAGGGGTGGACACCGGGGAGCTGTTTTTT
cdr3_aa: CAWSQTGVDTGELFF

v_call: TRBV4-1
j_call: TRBJ1-4
d_call: TRBD1
clone_size: .
cdr3_nt: TGCGCCAGCAGCCAAGCGTATGGGGACAGGACAACAACTAATGAAAAACTGTTTTTT
cdr3_aa: CASSQAYGDRTTTNEKLFF

v_call: TRBV28
j_call: TRBJ2-7
d_call: .
clone_size: once
cdr3_nt: TGTGCCAGCAGTTTAGACAGGAGAAGCGGATACGAGCAGTACTTC
cdr3_aa: CASSLDRRSGYEQYF

v_call: TRBV5-1
j_call: TRBJ1-2
d_call: TRBD1
clone_size: .
cdr3_nt: TGCGCCAGCAGCTTGGAGGGGGCGGCTAACTATGGCTACACCTTC
cdr3_aa: CASSLEGAANYGYTF

v_call: TRBV5-4
j_call: TRBJ2-1
d_call: TRBD2
clone_size: few
cdr3_nt: TGTGCCAGCAGCGTTGGCGGGGGTGGATACAATGAGCAGTTCTTC
cdr3_aa: CASSVGGGGYNEQFF

v_call: TRBV27
j_call: TRBJ2-7
d_call: .
clone_size: few
cdr3_nt: TGTGCCAGCAGTTTATCGTCCAGGGGAAACGAGCAGTACTTC
cdr3_aa: CASSLSSRGNEQYF

v_call: TRBV5-1
j_call: TRBJ2-2
d_call: TRBD1
clone_size: .
cdr3_nt: TGCGCCAGCAGCCTCCAGCCAGGACAGGGAGACACCGGGGAGCTGTTTTTT
cdr3_aa: CASSLQPGQGDTGELFF

v_call: TRBV6-5
j_call: TRBJ1-1
d_call: TRBD1
clone_size: .
cdr3_nt: TGTGCCAGCAGTTACGACAGGGGGGGGGACACTGAAGCTTTCTTT
cdr3_aa: CASSYDRGGDTEAFF

v_call: TRBV5-4
j_call: TRBJ2-7
d_call: TRBD1
clone_size: .
cdr3_nt: TGTGCCAGCAGTCCCCGGACAGGGGGAAACTACGAGCAGTACTTC
cdr3_aa: CASSPRTGGNYEQYF

v_call: TRBV5-1
j_call: TRBJ2-3
d_call: TRBD2
clone_size: .
cdr3_nt: TGCGCCAGCGTGCGACTAGCGGTCACGGCGAAAGATACGCAGTATTTT
cdr3_aa: CASVRLAVTAKDTQYF

v_call: TRBV7-3
j_call: TRBJ1-1
d_call: .
clone_size: .
cdr3_nt: TGTGCCAGCAGCTTCCGTATGGACAGACCCACTGAAGCTTTCTTT
cdr3_aa: CASSFRMDRPTEAFF

v_call: TRBV30
j_call: TRBJ1-5
d_call: .
clone_size: once
cdr3_nt: TGTGCCTGGGGGCCCGTTGGCAATCAGCCCCAGCATTTT
cdr3_aa: CAWGPVGNQPQHF